Reported below is one T cell receptor beta chain. The specificity of this receptor is unknown. Base qualities are not at hand, and no much larger clone is one base apart. These data belong to a study of cytomegalovirus exposure and HLA in healthy donors (dated by TCRdb to 2016 to 2017). Concerning the study at large: In an earlier analysis of approximately 500 of the donors, less than 350 Gb of sequence data and 90 million to 120 million unique TCR beta sequences from about 179 million T cells were reported. Across approximately 400 genotyped donors of the cohort, an average of roughly 250,000 unique TCR beta nucleotide sequences per donor were sequenced, and roughly 20% of those sequences were non-productive. In the later analysis, no new phenotypic data were used to find candidate immune exposures; instead, reliance was placed on TCR beta sequences and their occurrence across donors. A later genetic analysis took genome-wide SNP genotypes for about 65% of the 666 donors and used that subset as a discovery cohort. High-throughput TCR immunosequencing, statistical association of individual TCRs with disease status, and machine learning were combined to predict cytomegalovirus infection status. An early release that covered roughly 600 HLA-typed donors contained approximately 300 gigabases of sequencing data and about 93 million unique TCR sequences. An earlier analysis of around 580 of the donors used high-throughput TCR beta sequencing to judge whether each TCR beta V gene segment behaved as functional or pseudogenic. The number of donors typed differed by locus, with 629-630 for A, B, C, DRB1 and DQB1, more than 500 for DQA1, 600 to 610 for DPA1, and 450 to 480 for DPB1. To study patterns of TCR occurrence, a later analysis re-analyzed previously published TCR beta repertoires from several hundred donors and added high-resolution HLA genotyping. Because of strong linkage in the cohort, roughly five DR-DQ haplotypes were treated as single units for association and clustering. The study profiled the T cell repertoires of approximately 700 subjects by immunosequencing and related them to cytomegalovirus serostatus. Every discovery cohort repertoire had been produced on one sequencing platform. A separate validation cohort of over a hundred different subjects was used in addition to the 666-subject first cohort. Of the approximately 400 genotyped donors, 81% fell in the genetic ancestry cluster associated with self-reported Caucasian donors. The study aimed to test whether cataloging public T cell receptors could reveal signatures of past pathogen exposure. Both class I and class II loci were covered by HLA typing, at four-digit resolution. Donor age, sex, ethnicity and CMV serostatus were compiled together with the repertoire data.

Based on the germline V gene, the CDR1 and CDR2 sequences are KGHSH and LQKENI. V and J are truncated by 6 bases and 4 bases respectively, leaving an intervening sequence of 12 bases. The CDR3 numbers 13 residues from cysteine through phenylalanine. Of the read, only the CDR3 DNA is kept; its 39 bases are in frame from base 1. Results the study describes overall, beyond this receptor: A later analysis reported that several top co-occurrence clusters appeared linked to parvovirus B19, influenza, CMV and Epstein-Barr virus. Most TCR sequences were seen in very few donors, while some public TCRs were found in many individuals. The study gave a list of more than 150 TCR beta chains associated with cytomegalovirus. In a later analysis, over 15,000 TCR beta sequences were associated with specific HLA alleles at a false discovery rate of 0.05. In an earlier analysis of some 540 of the donors, most TCR beta V segments appeared in productive rearrangements about 87% or about 30% of the time, broadly matching IMGT annotations. Linkage disequilibrium might explain the correlated functional status among segregating V segments, but an unknown experimental factor could not be ruled out. According to a later analysis, TCR association rates differed among HLA loci, with DRB1 alleles showing the most associated TCRs and HLA-C alleles showing the fewest. A later genetic analysis reported fewer N-insertions in productive TCRs among donors in an Asian-associated ancestry cluster than the 666-donor mean. A further reported finding was that TCR beta sequences accurately predicted the HLA-A and HLA-B alleles for most subjects in the first cohort. Roughly uniform sequencing depth across donors was assumed in presence/absence analyses, although this assumption may not hold. A later analysis found that most CMV-associated TCR beta chains appeared HLA-restricted, with HLA associations seemingly driven largely by CMV exposure. The only immune exposure information available for the cohort was CMV serostatus. The classifier was reported to diagnose cytomegalovirus status with high specificity and sensitivity in both the original and validation cohorts. When HLA alleles, especially DR and DQ, strongly co-occurred, attributing TCR associations to individual alleles was difficult. The 87-base-pair reads could not distinguish some IMGT-functional V segments, including TRBV6-2 and TRBV6-3, so those segments were excluded. The sequencing pipeline was judged likely to have produced a cluster of highly shared sequence variants as a technical artifact. The authors suggested that the approach could potentially be extended to other disease states and immunological phenotypes. An association between a missense DCLRE1C variant and V-gene and J-gene trimming of TCR beta chains was found in a later genetic analysis and replicated in an independent cohort. This cohort had only TCR beta chains sequenced, and the lack of alpha or paired-chain data limited which features could be detected. The earlier analysis of 450 to 700 of the donors excluded approximately 17 rarely observed V segments, including chromosome 9 orphons, because counts were too low. Because some donors lacked HLA typing at each locus, the association tests relied only on the typed subset. In a later analysis, HLA-associated TCR beta chains were found to be more clonally expanded and to have lower generation probabilities than equally common non-associated chains. A few of the identified cytomegalovirus-associated TCR beta chains were confirmed in vitro to be specific for cytomegalovirus antigens.

To prepare the library, the immunoSEQ multiplex PCR assay was applied. For the multiplex PCR, a mixture combining 60 forward primers for TCR Vbeta segments and 13 reverse primers for TCR Jbeta segments was used. Amplification of the CDR3 region of rearranged TCR beta genes was performed with a multiplex PCR assay on genomic DNA. The Illumina HiSeq System was used to sequence the amplified TCR beta libraries as 87-base-pair reads. Under the source paper's analysis protocol: A later analysis tallied about 77 million unique TCR beta chains across the 666 repertoires, and around 12 million of those chains were shared by two or more donors. Raw reads were error-corrected and collapsed into unique sequences by a nearest-neighbor algorithm in which closely related sequences were merged to remove PCR and sequencing errors. To assign V, D and J gene segments, CDR3 sequences were aligned to IMGT reference sequences. For a sequence to be retained, a match of at least six nucleotides to both a V gene segment and a J gene segment was required. A rearrangement counted as productive if the CDR3 had no stop codons and remained in frame with V and J, and every other rearrangement counted as non-productive. CDR3 was defined by IMGT convention, running from the second conserved V-encoded cysteine to the conserved J-encoded phenylalanine. In an earlier analysis of 500 to 650 of the donors, sequences lacking an unambiguous match to a single V gene segment were excluded. In an earlier analysis of a few hundred of the donors, V segments were called functional above 56.7% productive rearrangements and were called segregating when the between-donor standard deviation exceeded 5%. To diagnose cytomegalovirus status from the catalog of TCR beta chain sequences, a statistical classification framework was built. V and J gene assignment, in a later analysis, came from comparing TCR nucleotide sequences with IMGT/GENE-DB human TR gene sequences. In a later analysis, CDR3 sequences and most-parsimonious VDJ recombination scenarios were assigned using the TCRdist pipeline. In a later analysis, every TCR beta chain was defined by the combination of its CDR3 amino acid sequence and its V-gene family, and reads without a unique V-gene family were dropped. In a later analysis, fewer than 600 highly shared, low-generation-probability nucleotide sequences were removed to address suspected cross-contamination and a sequencing artifact. A later analysis calculated a clonal expansion index for each public chain from normalized within-repertoire ranks of inferred template counts. A later analysis computed generation probabilities with a VDJ recombination model fitted to out-of-frame rearrangements, and checked the results against IGoR. A later analysis scored TCR-TCR, TCR-HLA and TCR-CMV co-occurrence with hypergeometric tests, applying a repertoire-size bias correction to TCR pairs. In a later analysis, false discovery rates were estimated by permuting HLA or CMV assignments 20 times. In a later analysis, co-occurring TCRs were grouped using DBSCAN, and TCRdist sequence similarity was added for clustering within HLA-allele-positive subsets. For co-occurrence clustering, repertoires with fewer than 30,000 or more than 120,000 public chains were excluded, along with roughly 5 repertoires with anomalous nucleotide sharing. The table was pulled from immuneACCESS by TCRdb, which kept in-frame rearrangements only. Such tables lose some clones; where checked, under half of the loss comes from unresolved V genes, and the rest has no known cause. The V and J calls and clone size were taken over from that table, and D and trimming were inferred from the DNA. The sample table holds about 160,000 clones, of which roughly 85% were seen once. About 9.7% of the sample is held by the ten biggest clonotypes.

The cohort consisted of 670 or so healthy bone marrow donors. All cohort members were sampled while nominally healthy, although unrecorded immune exposures were likely present. The donor was CMV seropositive and was included in the group of 250 to 350 seropositive cohort members. Every donor gave a peripheral blood sample, and the peripheral blood mononuclear cells from that sample were used for TCR beta sequencing. Genomic DNA extraction from the blood cell samples was performed with the Qiagen DNeasy Blood Extraction Kit. The source of this sequence is a man aged 18 to 29 in good health and CMV-seropositive. This chain joins TRBV18 to TRBJ1-1, and the D gene may be TRBD1, 5 bases matching. Sequenced material: PBMCs. The nucleotide sequence reads as follows: TGTGCCAGCTCGGAGGCGGGGGGCACTGAAGCTTTCTTT. It translates as CASSEAGGTEAFF.